One and the same sample provided the 21 T cell receptor beta chains below, sequenced in a study of T cells in Graves' hyperthyroidism and ophthalmopathy. Amplification of TCR beta CDR3 regions was performed using RNA transcripts as template. Initially, a first-round RT-PCR of the TCR CDR3 employed the HTBI primer set. TCRdb fed the multiplex PCR reads into MiXCR, producing one record per CDR3 protein. The table shows around 800,000 distinct CDR3 sequences, with more than 30% occurring only once. Material: blood. These receptors were taken from a man younger than 35 with Graves' hyperthyroidism.

In this sample, this clonotype turned up a few times. DNA for the CDR3: TGTGCCAGCAGCCTGTTGGGGGACCCCTACGAGCAGTACTTC. This sequence encodes CASSLLGDPYEQYF. This sequence joins TRBV9 and TRBJ2-7; possibly TRBD1 or TRBD2 for D (5 bases each). The CDR3 contains 14 residues. Germline CDR1 and CDR2: SGDLS and YYNGEE. V dropped 4 bases and J dropped 2 bases, with 13 bases sitting between them.

The V gene is TRBV12-5, the J gene TRBJ1-1; D may be TRBD1 (6 bases). The germline V gene encodes CDR1 LGHNT and CDR2 FRNRAP. With 7 bases removed from V and 5 bases from J, the gap between germline ends came to 14 bases. This CDR3 is built from 13 residues. CDR3 sequence: CASALTGLTEAFF. DNA of the CDR3: TGTGCTAGTGCCCTCACAGGGCTTACTGAAGCTTTCTTT.

CDR3 coding DNA: TGTGCCAGCAGCCAAGGGACAGGGAGGGGCACTGAAGCTTTCTTT. Protein: CASSQGTGRGTEAFF. The chain is built from TRBV4-2 and TRBJ1-1; 8 nucleotides align to TRBD1. Germline values: CDR1 LGHNA, CDR2 YNFKEQ. The CDR3 has 15 residues. V trimming: 1 base; J trimming: 4 bases; junction bases outside the gene matches: 5.

The V gene is TRBV7-2, the J gene TRBJ2-7; no clear D gene. CDR1 SGHTA and CDR2 FQGNSA come from the germline V gene. Trimming took 0 bases from V and 1 from J, leaving 16 bases between them. The CDR3 has 17 residues. CDR3 sequence: CASSLAAAALGSYEQYF. In DNA form, the CDR3 reads TGTGCCAGCAGCTTAGCAGCTGCGGCTCTGGGGTCCTACGAGCAGTACTTC.

This clonotype was picked up many times. This chain joins TRBV20-1 and TRBJ1-2, with D uncertain. The germline gives CDR1 DFQATT, CDR2 SNEGSKA (reference sequence). Trimming took 3 bases from V and 3 from J, leaving 11 bases between them. The CDR3 loop spans 13 amino acids. The CDR3 here is CSASQRRDYGYTF. CDR3 nucleotide sequence: TGCAGTGCTAGTCAGAGGCGAGACTATGGCTACACCTTC.

The V gene is TRBV7-8, the J gene TRBJ1-6; 7 positions match TRBD1. The ends lost 5 bases at V and 8 bases at J; junction bases unmatched: 6. Per germline, CDR1 SGHVS and CDR2 FQNEAQ. The CDR3 contains 14 residues. CDR3 protein: CASSPTGRDSPLHF. DNA for the CDR3: TGTGCCAGCAGCCCGACAGGGCGGGATTCACCCCTCCACTTT.

The chain employs TRBV5-1 and TRBJ2-7, with 11 nucleotides matching TRBD1. This CDR3 has 17 amino acids. Looked up from germline, CDR1 is SGHRS and CDR2 is YFSETQ. The ends lost 6 bases at V and 4 bases at J; junction bases unmatched: 15. The chain's CDR3 is CASKALGQGAPNYEQYF. The CDR3, as DNA: TGCGCCAGCAAAGCTCTCGGACAGGGGGCTCCGAATTACGAGCAGTACTTC.

This clonotype came up once. A much larger clonotype is one base distant, so this may be a read error. V and J are TRBV29-1 and TRBJ2-2; 8 bases match TRBD2. CDR1 is SQVTM, CDR2 ANQGSEA, per germline. CDR3 length: 15 residues. Trimming cost V 5 bases and J 5 bases; bases outside gene matches: 10. CDR3 bases: TGCAGCGTTCAGGCGAGCGGGGGCTATACCGGGGAGCTGTTTTTT. The encoded protein is CSVQASGGYTGELFF.

This clonotype was observed many times. The chain is built from TRBV25-1 and TRBJ2-7, with D maybe TRBD2 (6 bases). The germline CDR1 and CDR2 sequences are MGHDK and SYGVNS. The germline V and J ends were trimmed by 5 bases and 2 bases, with 16 bases remaining between them. This CDR3 region has 15 residues. In DNA, the CDR3 is TGTGCCAGCAGTCTCCCGGGACTCCGAACCTACGAGCAGTACTTC. Protein product: CASSLPGLRTYEQYF.

This clonotype was counted many times. This chain connects TRBV2 to TRBJ1-1; possibly TRBD1 for D (5 bases). Looked up from germline, CDR1 is SNHLY and CDR2 is FYNNEI. This CDR3 region has 13 residues. V lost 5 bases and J 8 bases, leaving 15 bases between the germline ends. CDR3 sequence: CASSQSGHSEAFF. The CDR3 DNA follows: TGTGCCAGCAGTCAATCCGGACACAGCGAAGCTTTCTTT.

The CDR3 spells CASSLDTGTFAEAFF. CDR3 DNA: TGTGCCAGCAGCTTAGATACCGGGACTTTCGCTGAAGCTTTCTTT. V and J are TRBV7-3 and TRBJ1-1, with a tentative D call TRBD1 (5 bases). Looked up from germline, CDR1 is SGHTA and CDR2 is FQGTGA. The CDR3 length is 15 residues. The V end lost 2 bases, the J end lost 6 bases, and 16 bases lay between the germline ends. Variable domain in full (rest from reference TRBV7-3 and TRBJ1-1): GAGVSQTPSNKVTEKGKYVELRCDPISGHTALYWYRQSLGQGPEFLIYFQGTGAADDSGLPNDRFFAVRPEGSVSTLKIQRTERGDSAVYLCASSLDTGTFAEAFFGQGTRLTVV.

This clonotype was seen repeatedly, ten times or more. The genes are TRBV7-9 and TRBJ2-5, with TRBD2 identical over 7 bases. The CDR3 is 14 amino acids. The V gene's germline CDR1 is SEHNR and CDR2 FQNEAQ (reference sequence). After removal of 5 bases from V and 5 bases from J, the junction contained 8 bases not matched to a gene. CDR3 in amino acids: CASSILGEGETQYF. The CDR3 DNA reads as TGTGCCAGCAGCATCCTCGGGGAGGGGGAGACCCAGTACTTC.

A note on this clonotype: Given a much more abundant clone one base away, this may be a read error. The gene calls are TRBV9 and TRBJ1-3; no definite D call. Per germline, CDR1 SGDLS and CDR2 YYNGEE. This CDR3 is built from 16 residues. Written as DNA, the CDR3 is TGTGCCAGCAGCTCCGACGGCCAGGTCTCTGGAAACACCGTATATTTT. It is translated as CASSSDGQVSGNTVYF.

As for this clonotype: A much bigger clone sits one base away, suggesting this may be a read error. The J gene is TRBJ1-5, the V gene TRBV9; perhaps TRBD1 as D (5 bases). The CDR3 extends over 15 amino acids. Deletions cut 3 bases from V and 2 bases from J, with 12 bases between. Germline CDR1 and CDR2: SGDLS and YYNGEE. Written as DNA, the CDR3 is TGTGCCAGCAGCGGGGGGAGGGAGGGCAATCAGCCCCAGCATTTT. It translates to CASSGGREGNQPQHF.

The V call is TRBV9, the J call TRBJ2-2; D is unclear. Germline loops: CDR1 SGDLS, CDR2 YYNGEE. CDR3 length: 13 amino acids. The V gene lost 0 bases and the J gene lost 6 bases, with 6 bases spanning the gap. Here the CDR3 reads CASSVEEPGELFF. The CDR3 region has the DNA TGTGCCAGCAGCGTAGAGGAACCCGGGGAGCTGTTTTTT.

This rearrangement joins TRBV5-8 to TRBJ1-1; tentative D call: TRBD1 (6 bases). Per germline, CDR1 SGHTS and CDR2 YDEGEE. V shed 4 bases and J shed 3 bases, with 13 bases lying between them. The CDR3 is 14 amino acids. CDR3 DNA: TGTGCCAGCAGCCCACGGACAGTTCACACTGAAGCTTTCTTT. Protein: CASSPRTVHTEAFF.

This clonotype was counted at least ten times. The CDR3 DNA follows: TGTGCCAGCAGCTTTGACAGTTACAATCAGCCCCAGCATTTT. It codes for CASSFDSYNQPQHF. The V gene is TRBV7-8, the J gene TRBJ1-5; D perhaps matches TRBD1 (5 bases). This CDR3 spans 14 amino acids. Trimming stripped 3 bases from V and 3 bases from J, with 9 bases between. Per germline, CDR1 SGHVS and CDR2 FQNEAQ.

V gene TRBV2 combines with J gene TRBJ2-2; 8 bases map to TRBD1. Losses at the gene ends were 6 bases for V and 3 bases for J; bases not matched to a gene: 9. CDR1 SNHLY and CDR2 FYNNEI come from the germline V gene. The CDR3 is 16 amino acids. The CDR3 spells CASSSRTGRHTGELFF. Written as DNA, the CDR3 is TGTGCCAGCAGCTCCCGGACAGGGAGACACACCGGGGAGCTGTTTTTT.

The genes are TRBV20-1 and TRBJ1-5; D unresolved. Trimming stripped 3 bases from V and 4 bases from J, with 10 bases between. Germline V gives CDR1 DFQATT, CDR2 SNEGSKA (reference sequence). This CDR3 region has 13 residues. The CDR3 sequence: CSAREKGNQPQHF. The CDR3 bases are TGCAGTGCTAGGGAAAAAGGGAATCAGCCCCAGCATTTT.

The chain links TRBV20-1 to TRBJ1-1; D may be TRBD1 (6 bases). V lost 5 bases and J lost 3, with 16 bases in between. CDR1 and CDR2 from the germline V gene are DFQATT and SNEGSKA (reference sequence). This CDR3 comprises 14 residues. As DNA, the CDR3 is TGCAGTGCTCCTAAGGGGGGGAAGGACACTGAAGCTTTCTTT. As protein: CSAPKGGKDTEAFF.

The V gene is TRBV20-1, the J gene TRBJ1-4; no clear D gene. Trimming took 6 bases from V and 8 from J, leaving 19 bases between them. The CDR3 is made up of 14 amino acids. Per germline, CDR1 DFQATT and CDR2 SNEGSKA (reference sequence). CDR3 in amino acids: CSAPGSLGHEKLFF. CDR3 coding DNA: TGCAGTGCCCCTGGGAGTTTGGGTCACGAAAAACTGTTTTTT.